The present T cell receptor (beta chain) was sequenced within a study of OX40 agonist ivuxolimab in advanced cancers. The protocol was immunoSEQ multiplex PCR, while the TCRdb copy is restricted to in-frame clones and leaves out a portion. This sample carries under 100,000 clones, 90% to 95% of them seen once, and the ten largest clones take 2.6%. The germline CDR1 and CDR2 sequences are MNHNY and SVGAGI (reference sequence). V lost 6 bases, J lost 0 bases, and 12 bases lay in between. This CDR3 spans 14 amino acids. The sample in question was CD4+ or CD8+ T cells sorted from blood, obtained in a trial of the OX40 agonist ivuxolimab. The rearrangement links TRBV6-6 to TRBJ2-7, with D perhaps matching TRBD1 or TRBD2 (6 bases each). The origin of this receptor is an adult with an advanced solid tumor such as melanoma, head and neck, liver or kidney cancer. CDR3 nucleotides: TGTGCCAGCAGACGGGGGCTGCTCTCCTACGAGCAGTACTTC. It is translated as CASRRGLLSYEQYF.